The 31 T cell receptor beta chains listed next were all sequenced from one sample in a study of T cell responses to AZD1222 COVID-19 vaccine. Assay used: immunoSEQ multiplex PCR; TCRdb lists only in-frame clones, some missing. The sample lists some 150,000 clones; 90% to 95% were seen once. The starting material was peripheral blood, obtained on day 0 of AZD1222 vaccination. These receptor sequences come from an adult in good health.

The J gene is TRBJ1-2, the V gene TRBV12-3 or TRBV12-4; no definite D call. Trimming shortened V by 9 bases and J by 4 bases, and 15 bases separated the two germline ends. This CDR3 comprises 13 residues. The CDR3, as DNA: TGTGCCAGTGCCCCGGTTCGTATCTATGGCTACACCTTC. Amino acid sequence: CASAPVRIYGYTF.

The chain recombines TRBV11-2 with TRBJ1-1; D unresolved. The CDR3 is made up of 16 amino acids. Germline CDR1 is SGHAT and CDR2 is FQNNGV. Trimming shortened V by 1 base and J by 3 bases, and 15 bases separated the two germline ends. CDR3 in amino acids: CASSLGSGVGDTEAFF. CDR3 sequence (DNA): TGTGCCAGCAGCTTAGGTTCCGGGGTCGGGGACACTGAAGCTTTCTTT.

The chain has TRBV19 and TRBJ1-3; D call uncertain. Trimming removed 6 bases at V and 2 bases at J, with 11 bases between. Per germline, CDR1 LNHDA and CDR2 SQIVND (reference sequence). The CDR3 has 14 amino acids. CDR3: CASSSVRPGNTIYF. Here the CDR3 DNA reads TGTGCCAGTAGCAGCGTCCGCCCTGGAAACACCATATATTTT.

The DNA for the CDR3 is TGTGCCAGCAGCCTACTAGGGACAGGGGGCGAGCAGTACTTC. The encoded protein is CASSLLGTGGEQYF. The gene calls are TRBV9 and TRBJ2-7, with 11 bases matching TRBD1. Per the germline V gene, CDR1 is SGDLS and CDR2 is YYNGEE. Trimming at V came to 4 bases and at J to 6 bases, leaving 6 bases not matched to a gene. The CDR3 has 14 residues.

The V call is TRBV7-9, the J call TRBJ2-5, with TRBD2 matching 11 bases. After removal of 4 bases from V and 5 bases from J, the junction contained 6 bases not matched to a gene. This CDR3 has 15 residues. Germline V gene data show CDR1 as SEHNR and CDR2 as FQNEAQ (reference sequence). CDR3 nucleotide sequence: TGTGCCAGCAGCTCTATGAGACTAGCGGGGGAGACCCAGTACTTC. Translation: CASSSMRLAGETQYF.

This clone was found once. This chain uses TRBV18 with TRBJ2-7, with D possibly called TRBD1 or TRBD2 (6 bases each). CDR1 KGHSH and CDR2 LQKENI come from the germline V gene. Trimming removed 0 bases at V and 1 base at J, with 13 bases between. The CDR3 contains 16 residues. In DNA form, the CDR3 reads TGTGCCAGCTCACCACCGTCAACAGGGAGGTCCTACGAGCAGTACTTC. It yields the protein CASSPPSTGRSYEQYF.

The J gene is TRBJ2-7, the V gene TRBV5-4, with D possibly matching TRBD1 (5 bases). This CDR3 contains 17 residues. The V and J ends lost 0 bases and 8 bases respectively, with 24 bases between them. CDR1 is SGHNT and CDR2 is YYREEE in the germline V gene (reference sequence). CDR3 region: CASSLGEFQGFPRQQYF. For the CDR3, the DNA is TGTGCCAGCAGCTTGGGCGAATTTCAGGGTTTCCCCAGGCAGCAGTACTTC.

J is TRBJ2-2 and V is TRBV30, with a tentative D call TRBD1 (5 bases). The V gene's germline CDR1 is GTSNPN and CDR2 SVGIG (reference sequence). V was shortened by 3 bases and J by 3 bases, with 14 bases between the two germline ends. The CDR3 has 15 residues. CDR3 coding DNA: TGTGCCTGGAGGAGATTCGACAGTTACACCGGGGAGCTGTTTTTT. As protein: CAWRRFDSYTGELFF. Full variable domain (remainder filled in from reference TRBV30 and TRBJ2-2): SQTIHQWPATLVQPVGSPLSLECTVEGTSNPNLYWYRQAAGRGLQLLFYSVGIGQISSEVPQNLSASRPQDRQFILSSKKLLLSDSGFYLCAWRRFDSYTGELFFGEGSRLTVL.

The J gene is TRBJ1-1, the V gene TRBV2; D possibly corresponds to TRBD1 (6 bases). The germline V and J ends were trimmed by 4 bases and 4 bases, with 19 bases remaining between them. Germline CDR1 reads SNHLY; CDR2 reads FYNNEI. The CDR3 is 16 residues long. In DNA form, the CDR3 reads TGTGCCAGCAGTGTTGGAAGGGGCGGGGGCGGCACTGAAGCTTTCTTT. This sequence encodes CASSVGRGGGGTEAFF.

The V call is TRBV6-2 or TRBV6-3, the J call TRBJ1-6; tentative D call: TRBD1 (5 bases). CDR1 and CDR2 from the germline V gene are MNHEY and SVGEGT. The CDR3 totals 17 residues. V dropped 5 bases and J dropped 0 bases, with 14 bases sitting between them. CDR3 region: CASSIIQGGSYNSPLHF. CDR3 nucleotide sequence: TGTGCCAGCAGTATAATCCAGGGTGGCTCCTATAATTCACCCCTCCACTTT.

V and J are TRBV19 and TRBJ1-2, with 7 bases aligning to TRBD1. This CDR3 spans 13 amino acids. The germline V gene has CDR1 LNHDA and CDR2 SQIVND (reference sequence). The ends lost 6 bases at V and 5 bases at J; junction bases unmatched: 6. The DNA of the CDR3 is TGTGCCAGTAGCCCCGACAGGGTTTATGGCTACACCTTC. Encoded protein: CASSPDRVYGYTF.

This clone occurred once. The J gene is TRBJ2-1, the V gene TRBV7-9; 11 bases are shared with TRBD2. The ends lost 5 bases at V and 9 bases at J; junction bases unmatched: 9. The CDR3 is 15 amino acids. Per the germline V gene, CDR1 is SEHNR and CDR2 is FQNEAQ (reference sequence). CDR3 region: CASSAPGTSGGEQFF. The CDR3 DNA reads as TGTGCCAGCAGCGCCCCCGGGACTAGCGGTGGTGAGCAGTTCTTC.

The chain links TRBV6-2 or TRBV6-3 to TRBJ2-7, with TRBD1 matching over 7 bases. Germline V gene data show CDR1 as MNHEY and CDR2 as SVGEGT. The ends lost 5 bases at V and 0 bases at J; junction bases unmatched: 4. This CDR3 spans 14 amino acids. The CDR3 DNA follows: TGTGCCAGCAGTCGAACAGGGGTCTCCTACGAGCAGTACTTC. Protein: CASSRTGVSYEQYF.

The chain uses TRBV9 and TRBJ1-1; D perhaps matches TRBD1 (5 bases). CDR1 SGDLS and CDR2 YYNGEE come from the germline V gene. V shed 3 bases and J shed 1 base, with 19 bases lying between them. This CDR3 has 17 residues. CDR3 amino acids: CASSAGGVLAGNTEAFF. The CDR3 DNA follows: TGTGCCAGCAGCGCCGGGGGGGTCTTGGCCGGGAACACTGAAGCTTTCTTT.

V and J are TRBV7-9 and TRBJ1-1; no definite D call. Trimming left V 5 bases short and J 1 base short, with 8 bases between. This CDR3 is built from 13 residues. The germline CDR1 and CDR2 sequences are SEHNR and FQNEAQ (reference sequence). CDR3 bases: TGTGCCAGCAGCGAGAATTGGAACACTGAAGCTTTCTTT. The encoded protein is CASSENWNTEAFF.

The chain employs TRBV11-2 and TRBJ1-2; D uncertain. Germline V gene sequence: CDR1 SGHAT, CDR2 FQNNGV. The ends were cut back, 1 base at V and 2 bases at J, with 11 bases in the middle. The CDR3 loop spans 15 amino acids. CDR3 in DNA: TGTGCCAGCAGCTTAGGACCCACGGGGAACTATGGCTACACCTTC. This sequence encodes CASSLGPTGNYGYTF. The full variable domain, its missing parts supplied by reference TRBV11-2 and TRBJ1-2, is EAGVAQSPRYKIIEKRQSVAFWCNPISGHATLYWYQQILGQGPKLLIQFQNNGVVDDSQLPKDRFSAERLKGVDSTLKIQPAKLEDSAVYLCASSLGPTGNYGYTFGSGTRLTVV.

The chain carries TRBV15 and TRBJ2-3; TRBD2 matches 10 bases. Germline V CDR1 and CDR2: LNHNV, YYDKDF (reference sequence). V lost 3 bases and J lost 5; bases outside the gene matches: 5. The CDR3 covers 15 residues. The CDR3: CATSRKRGGLDTQYF. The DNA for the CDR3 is TGTGCCACCAGCAGGAAGCGGGGGGGCCTAGATACGCAGTATTTT. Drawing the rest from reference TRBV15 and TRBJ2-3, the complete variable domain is DAMVIQNPRYQVTQFGKPVTLSCSQTLNHNVMYWYQQKSSQAPKLLFHYYDKDFNNEADTPDNFQSRRPNTSFCFLDIRSPGLGDTAMYLCATSRKRGGLDTQYFGPGTRLTVL.

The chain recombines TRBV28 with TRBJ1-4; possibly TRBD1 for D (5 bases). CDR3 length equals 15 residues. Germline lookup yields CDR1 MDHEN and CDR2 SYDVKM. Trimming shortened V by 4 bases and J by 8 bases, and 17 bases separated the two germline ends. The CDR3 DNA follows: TGTGCCAGCAGTTACGGGGGGACGGTGCGGGAAAAACTGTTTTTT. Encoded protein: CASSYGGTVREKLFF.

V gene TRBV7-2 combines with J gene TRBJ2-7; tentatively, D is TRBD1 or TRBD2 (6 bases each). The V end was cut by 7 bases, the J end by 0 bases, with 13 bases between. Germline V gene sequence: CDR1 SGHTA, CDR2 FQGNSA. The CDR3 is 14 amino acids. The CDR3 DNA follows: TGTGCCAGCACTATAGGGGGGTCCTCCTACGAGCAGTACTTC. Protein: CASTIGGSSYEQYF.

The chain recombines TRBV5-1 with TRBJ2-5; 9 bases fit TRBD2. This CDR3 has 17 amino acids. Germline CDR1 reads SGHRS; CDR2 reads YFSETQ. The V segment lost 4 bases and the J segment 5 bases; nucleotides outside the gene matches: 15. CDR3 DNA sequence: TGCGCCAGCAGCCCCCAAGGGTTAGCGGGGGCCAGGGAGACCCAGTACTTC. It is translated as CASSPQGLAGARETQYF.

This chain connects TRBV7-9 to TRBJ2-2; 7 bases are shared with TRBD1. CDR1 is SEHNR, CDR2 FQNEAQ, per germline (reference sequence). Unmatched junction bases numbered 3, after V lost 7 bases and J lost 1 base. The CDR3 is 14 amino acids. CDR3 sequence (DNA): TGTGCCAGCACCCGGACAGGGAACACCGGGGAGCTGTTTTTT. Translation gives CASTRTGNTGELFF.

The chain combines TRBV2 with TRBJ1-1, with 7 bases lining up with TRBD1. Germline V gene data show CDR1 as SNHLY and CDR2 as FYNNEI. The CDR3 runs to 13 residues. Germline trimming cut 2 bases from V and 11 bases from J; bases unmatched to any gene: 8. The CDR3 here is CASSEIPGQPAFF. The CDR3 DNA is TGTGCCAGCAGTGAAATTCCGGGACAGCCGGCTTTCTTT. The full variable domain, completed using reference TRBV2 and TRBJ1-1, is EPEVTQTPSHQVTQMGQEVILRCVPISNHLYFYWYRQILGQKVEFLVSFYNNEISEKSEIFDDQFSVERPDGSNFTLKIRSTKLEDSAMYFCASSEIPGQPAFFGQGTRLTVV.

The CDR3, as DNA: TGTGCCAGCAGTGGATCCGGGACAGTACTTCAAGAGACCCAGTACTTC. It encodes CASSGSGTVLQETQYF. The gene calls are TRBV27 and TRBJ2-5, with 7 bases fitting TRBD1. Trimming removed 5 bases from V and 2 bases from J; junction bases left unmatched: 11. Germline V lookup: CDR1 MNHEY, CDR2 SMNVEV (reference sequence). The CDR3 is made up of 16 amino acids.

In nucleotides, the CDR3 is TGTGCCAGCACACAGGGGGGCGGCTACACCTTC. It specifies CASTQGGGYTF. The chain couples TRBV6-5 to TRBJ1-2, with 8 bases that match TRBD1. V lost 7 bases and J lost 8; bases outside the gene matches: 3. The length of the CDR3 is 11 residues. The germline CDR1 and CDR2 sequences are MNHEY and SVGAGI.

The CDR3: CASSLGAGLQETQYF. CDR3 coding DNA: TGTGCCAGCAGCTTAGGGGCGGGGCTCCAAGAGACCCAGTACTTC. The rearrangement joins TRBV11-3 to TRBJ2-5; D possibly corresponds to TRBD2 (6 bases). Germline V gene sequence: CDR1 SGHNT, CDR2 YENEEA. This CDR3 is built from 15 residues. V gave up 1 base and J gave up 1 base, with 10 bases separating them.

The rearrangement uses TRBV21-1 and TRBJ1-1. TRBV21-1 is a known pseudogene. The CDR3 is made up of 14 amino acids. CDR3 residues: CASSKSAEDTEAFF. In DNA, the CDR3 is TGTGCCAGCAGCAAATCAGCGGAGGACACTGAAGCTTTCTTT.

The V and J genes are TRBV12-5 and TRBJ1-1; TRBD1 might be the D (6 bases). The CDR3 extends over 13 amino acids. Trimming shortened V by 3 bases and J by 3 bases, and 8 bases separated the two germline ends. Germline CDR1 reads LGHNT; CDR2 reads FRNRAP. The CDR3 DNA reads TGTGCTAGTGGTTTCTCAGGGGACACTGAAGCTTTCTTT. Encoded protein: CASGFSGDTEAFF.

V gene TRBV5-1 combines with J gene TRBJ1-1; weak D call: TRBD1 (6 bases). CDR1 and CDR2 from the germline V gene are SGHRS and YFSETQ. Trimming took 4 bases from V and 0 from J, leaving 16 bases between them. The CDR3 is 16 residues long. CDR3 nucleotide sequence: TGCGCCAGCAGCCTGGCCCGGACAGACTTGAACACTGAAGCTTTCTTT. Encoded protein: CASSLARTDLNTEAFF.

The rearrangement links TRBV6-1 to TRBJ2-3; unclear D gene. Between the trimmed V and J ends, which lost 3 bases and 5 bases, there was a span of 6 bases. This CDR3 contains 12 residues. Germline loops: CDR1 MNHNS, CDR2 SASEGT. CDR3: CASSDMGDTQYF. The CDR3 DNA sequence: TGTGCCAGCAGTGATATGGGAGATACGCAGTATTTT.

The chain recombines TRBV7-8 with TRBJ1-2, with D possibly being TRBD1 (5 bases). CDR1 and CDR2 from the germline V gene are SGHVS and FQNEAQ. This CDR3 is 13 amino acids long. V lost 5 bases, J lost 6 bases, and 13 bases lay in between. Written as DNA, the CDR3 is TGTGCCAGCAGCCCACTGGGGGGGGATGGCTACACCTTC. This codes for CASSPLGGDGYTF.

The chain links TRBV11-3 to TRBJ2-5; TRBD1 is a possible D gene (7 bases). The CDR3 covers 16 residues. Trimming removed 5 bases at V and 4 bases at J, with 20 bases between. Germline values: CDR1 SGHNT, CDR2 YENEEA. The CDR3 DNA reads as TGTGCCAGCAGCCCCCAAGCCGGAGGGGGCATAGAGACCCAGTACTTC. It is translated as CASSPQAGGGIETQYF.